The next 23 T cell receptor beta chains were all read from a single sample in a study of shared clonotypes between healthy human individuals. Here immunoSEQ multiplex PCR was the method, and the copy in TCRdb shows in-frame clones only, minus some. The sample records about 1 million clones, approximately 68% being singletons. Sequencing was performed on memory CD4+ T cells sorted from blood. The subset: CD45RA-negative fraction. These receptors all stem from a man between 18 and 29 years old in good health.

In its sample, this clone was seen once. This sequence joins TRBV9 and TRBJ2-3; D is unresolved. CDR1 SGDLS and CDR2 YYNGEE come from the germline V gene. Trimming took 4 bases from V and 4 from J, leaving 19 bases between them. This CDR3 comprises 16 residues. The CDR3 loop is CASSPPGRADADTQYF. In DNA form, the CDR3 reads TGTGCCAGCAGCCCCCCCGGACGGGCGGATGCAGATACGCAGTATTTT.

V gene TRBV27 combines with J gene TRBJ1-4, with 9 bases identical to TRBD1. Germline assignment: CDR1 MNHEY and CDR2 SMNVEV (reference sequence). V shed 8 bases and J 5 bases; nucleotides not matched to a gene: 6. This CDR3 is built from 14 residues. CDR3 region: CASGDRGGNEKLFF. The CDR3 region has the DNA TGTGCCAGCGGAGACAGGGGGGGGAATGAAAAACTGTTTTTT.

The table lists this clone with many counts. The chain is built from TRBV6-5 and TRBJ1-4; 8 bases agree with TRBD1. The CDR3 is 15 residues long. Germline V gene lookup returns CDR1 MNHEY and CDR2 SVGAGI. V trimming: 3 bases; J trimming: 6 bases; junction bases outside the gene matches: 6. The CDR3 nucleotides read TGTGCCAGCAGTTATTCGACAGGGGAGTATGAAAAACTGTTTTTT. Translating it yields CASSYSTGEYEKLFF.

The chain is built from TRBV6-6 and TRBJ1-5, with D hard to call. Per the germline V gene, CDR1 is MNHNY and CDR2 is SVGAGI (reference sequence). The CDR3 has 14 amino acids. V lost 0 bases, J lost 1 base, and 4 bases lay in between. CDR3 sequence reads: CASSYSESNQPQHF. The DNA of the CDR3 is TGTGCCAGCAGTTACTCGGAGAGCAATCAGCCCCAGCATTTT.

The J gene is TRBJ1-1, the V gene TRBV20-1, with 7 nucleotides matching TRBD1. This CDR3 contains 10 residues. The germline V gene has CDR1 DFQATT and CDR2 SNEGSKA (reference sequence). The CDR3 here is CRGGQSEAFF. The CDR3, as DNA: TGCAGGGGGGGACAGAGTGAAGCTTTCTTT.

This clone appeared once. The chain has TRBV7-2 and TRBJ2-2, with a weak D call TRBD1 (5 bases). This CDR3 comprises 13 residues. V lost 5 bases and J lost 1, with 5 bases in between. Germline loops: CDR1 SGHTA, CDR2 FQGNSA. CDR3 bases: TGTGCCAGCAGCACAGGGAACACCGGGGAGCTGTTTTTT. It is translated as CASSTGNTGELFF.

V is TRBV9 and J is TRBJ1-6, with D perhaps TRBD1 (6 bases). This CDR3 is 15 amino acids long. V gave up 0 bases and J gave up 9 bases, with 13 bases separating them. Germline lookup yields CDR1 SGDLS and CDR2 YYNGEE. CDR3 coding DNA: TGTGCCAGCAGCGTAGGAGGGCAGGGGTCTTCACCCCTCCACTTT. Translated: CASSVGGQGSSPLHF.

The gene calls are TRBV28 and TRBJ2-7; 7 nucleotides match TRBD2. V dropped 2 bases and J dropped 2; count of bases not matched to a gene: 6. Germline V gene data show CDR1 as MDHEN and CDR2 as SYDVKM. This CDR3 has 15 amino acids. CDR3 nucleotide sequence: TGTGCCAGCAGTTTACTTTCCGGGGGGACCTACGAGCAGTACTTC. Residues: CASSLLSGGTYEQYF.

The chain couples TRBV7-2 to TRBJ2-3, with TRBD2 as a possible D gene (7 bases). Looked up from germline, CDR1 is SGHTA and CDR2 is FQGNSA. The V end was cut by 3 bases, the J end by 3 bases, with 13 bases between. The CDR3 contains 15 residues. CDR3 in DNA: TGTGCCAGCAGCTTGGCGGGGGCCAAGACAGATACGCAGTATTTT. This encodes CASSLAGAKTDTQYF.

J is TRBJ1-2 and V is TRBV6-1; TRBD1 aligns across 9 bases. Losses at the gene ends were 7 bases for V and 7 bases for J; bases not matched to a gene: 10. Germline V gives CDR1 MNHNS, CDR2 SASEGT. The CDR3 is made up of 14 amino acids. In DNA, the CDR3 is TGTGCCAGCACCCTCGAGCCACAGGGGGCTGGCTACACCTTC. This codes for CASTLEPQGAGYTF.

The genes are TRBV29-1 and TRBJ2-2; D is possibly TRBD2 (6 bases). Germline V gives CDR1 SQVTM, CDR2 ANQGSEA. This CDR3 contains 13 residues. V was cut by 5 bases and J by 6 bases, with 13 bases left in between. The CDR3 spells CSVLRGNSGELFF. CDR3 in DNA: TGCAGCGTTTTGCGGGGTAATTCCGGGGAGCTGTTTTTT.

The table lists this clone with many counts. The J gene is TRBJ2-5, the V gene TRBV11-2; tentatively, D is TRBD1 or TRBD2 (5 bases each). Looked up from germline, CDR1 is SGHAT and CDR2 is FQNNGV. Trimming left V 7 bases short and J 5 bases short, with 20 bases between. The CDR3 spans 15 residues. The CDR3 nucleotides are TGTGCCAGCACTCTGCACGGCGAGGGGTGGGAGACCCAGTACTTC. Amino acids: CASTLHGEGWETQYF.

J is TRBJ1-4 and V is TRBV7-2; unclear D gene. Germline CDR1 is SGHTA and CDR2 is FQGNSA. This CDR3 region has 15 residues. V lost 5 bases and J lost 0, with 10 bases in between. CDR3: CASSQDGSTNEKLFF. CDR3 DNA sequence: TGTGCCAGCAGCCAAGACGGGTCAACTAATGAAAAACTGTTTTTT.

CDR3 region: CASSESRGYTGELFF. The CDR3 nucleotides read TGCGCCAGCAGTGAGTCAAGGGGGTACACCGGGGAGCTGTTTTTT. The V gene is TRBV10-1, the J gene TRBJ2-2; D may be TRBD1 (6 bases). Germline CDR1 and CDR2: WNHNN and SYGVQD (reference sequence). Trimming took 0 bases from V and 3 from J, leaving 8 bases between them. The CDR3 extends over 15 amino acids.

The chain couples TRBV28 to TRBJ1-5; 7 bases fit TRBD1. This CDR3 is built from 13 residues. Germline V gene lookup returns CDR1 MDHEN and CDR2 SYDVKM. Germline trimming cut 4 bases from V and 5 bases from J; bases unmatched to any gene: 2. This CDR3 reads CASSYQGDQPQHF. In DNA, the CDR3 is TGTGCCAGCAGTTACCAGGGGGATCAGCCCCAGCATTTT. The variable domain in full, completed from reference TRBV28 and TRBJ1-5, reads DVKVTQSSRYLVKRTGEKVFLECVQDMDHENMFWYRQDPGLGLRLIYFSYDVKMKEKGDIPEGYSVSREKKERFSLILESASTNQTSMYLCASSYQGDQPQHFGDGTRLSIL.

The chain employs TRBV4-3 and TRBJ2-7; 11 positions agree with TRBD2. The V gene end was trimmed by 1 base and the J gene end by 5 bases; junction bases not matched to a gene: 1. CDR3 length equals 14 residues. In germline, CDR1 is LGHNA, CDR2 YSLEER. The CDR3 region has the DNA TGCGCCAGCAGCCAAGGTAGCGGGGGGGACGAGCAGTACTTC. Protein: CASSQGSGGDEQYF.

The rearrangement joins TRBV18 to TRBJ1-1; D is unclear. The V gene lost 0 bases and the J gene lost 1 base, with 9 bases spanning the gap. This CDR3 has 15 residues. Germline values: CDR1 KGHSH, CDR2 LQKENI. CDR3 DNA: TGTGCCAGCTCACCACCCAGAAGAGGGAACACTGAAGCTTTCTTT. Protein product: CASSPPRRGNTEAFF.

CDR3 region: CASKDSWGANVLTF. In DNA, the CDR3 is TGTGCCAGCAAGGACTCCTGGGGGGCCAACGTCCTGACTTTC. This chain links TRBV28 with TRBJ2-6; weak D call: TRBD2 (5 bases). The germline gives CDR1 MDHEN, CDR2 SYDVKM. The CDR3 is made up of 14 amino acids. V lost 7 bases to trimming and J lost 4 bases, with 11 bases between them.

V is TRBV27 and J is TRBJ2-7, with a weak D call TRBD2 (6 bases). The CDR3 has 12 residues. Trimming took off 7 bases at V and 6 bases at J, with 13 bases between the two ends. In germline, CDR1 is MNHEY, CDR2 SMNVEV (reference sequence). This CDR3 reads CASTRVGGEQYF. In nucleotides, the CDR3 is TGTGCCAGCACCCGCGTGGGGGGCGAGCAGTACTTC.

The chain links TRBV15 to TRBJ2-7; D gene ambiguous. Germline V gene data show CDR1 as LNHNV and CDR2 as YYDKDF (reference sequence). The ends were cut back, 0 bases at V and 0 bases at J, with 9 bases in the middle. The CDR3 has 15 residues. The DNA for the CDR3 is TGTGCCACCAGCAGAGATATAGTGAGCTCCTACGAGCAGTACTTC. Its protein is CATSRDIVSSYEQYF. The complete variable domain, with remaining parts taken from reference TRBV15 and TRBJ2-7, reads DAMVIQNPRYQVTQFGKPVTLSCSQTLNHNVMYWYQQKSSQAPKLLFHYYDKDFNNEADTPDNFQSRRPNTSFCFLDIRSPGLGDTAMYLCATSRDIVSSYEQYFGPGTRLTVT.

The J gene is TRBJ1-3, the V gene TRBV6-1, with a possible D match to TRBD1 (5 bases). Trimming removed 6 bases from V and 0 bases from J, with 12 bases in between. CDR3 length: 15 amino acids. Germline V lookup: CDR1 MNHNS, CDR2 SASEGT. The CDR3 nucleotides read TGTGCCAGCAGGGACACCGTCCCCTCTGGAAACACCATATATTTT. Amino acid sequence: CASRDTVPSGNTIYF.

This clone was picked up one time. The CDR3 sequence is CAIGRGFNEKLFF. DNA of the CDR3: TGTGCCATCGGTCGGGGTTTTAATGAAAAACTGTTTTTT. V is TRBV10-3 and J is TRBJ1-4; no firm D call. V gave up 8 bases and J gave up 4 bases, with 11 bases separating them. CDR1 and CDR2 (germline): ENHRY, SYGVKD. The CDR3 spans 13 residues.

CDR3 residues: CASSQGQVTTYEQYF. CDR3 in DNA: TGTGCCAGCAGCCAGGGACAGGTCACAACCTACGAGCAGTACTTC. V gene TRBV27 combines with J gene TRBJ2-7, with TRBD1 matching 8 bases. The CDR3 extends over 15 amino acids. The germline CDR1 and CDR2 sequences are MNHEY and SMNVEV (reference sequence). The junction had 9 bases not matched to a gene; V was cut back by 6 bases and J by 2 bases.